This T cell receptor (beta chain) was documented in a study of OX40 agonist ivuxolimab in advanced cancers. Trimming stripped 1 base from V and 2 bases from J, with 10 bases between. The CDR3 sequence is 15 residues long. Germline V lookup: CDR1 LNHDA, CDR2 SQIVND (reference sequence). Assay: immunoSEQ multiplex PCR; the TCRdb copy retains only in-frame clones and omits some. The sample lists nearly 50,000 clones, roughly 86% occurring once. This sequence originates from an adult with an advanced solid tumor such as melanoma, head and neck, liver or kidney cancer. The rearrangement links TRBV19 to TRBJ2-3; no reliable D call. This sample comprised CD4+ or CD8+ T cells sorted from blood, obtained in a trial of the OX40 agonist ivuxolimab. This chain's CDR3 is CASSIGQVITDTQYF. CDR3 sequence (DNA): TGTGCCAGTAGTATAGGCCAGGTAATCACAGATACGCAGTATTTT.